This T cell receptor (beta chain) stems from a study of control samples from healthy donors and cancer patients. TCRdb keeps only in-frame clones here, not all; method: immunoSEQ multiplex PCR. The sample records more than 75,000 clones, roughly 83% being singletons. The CDR3 runs 15 residues. Germline V gene lookup returns CDR1 KGHSH and CDR2 LQKENI. Trimming stripped 4 bases from V and 1 base from J, with 10 bases between. This sequence joins TRBV18 and TRBJ2-2; D not resolved. The origin of this receptor is a man aged 65 to 85 with lung cancer. The source material was PBMCs. In DNA form, the CDR3 reads TGTGCCAGCTCACAAAGTGGCAAGAACACCGGGGAGCTGTTTTTT. This translates into CASSQSGKNTGELFF.